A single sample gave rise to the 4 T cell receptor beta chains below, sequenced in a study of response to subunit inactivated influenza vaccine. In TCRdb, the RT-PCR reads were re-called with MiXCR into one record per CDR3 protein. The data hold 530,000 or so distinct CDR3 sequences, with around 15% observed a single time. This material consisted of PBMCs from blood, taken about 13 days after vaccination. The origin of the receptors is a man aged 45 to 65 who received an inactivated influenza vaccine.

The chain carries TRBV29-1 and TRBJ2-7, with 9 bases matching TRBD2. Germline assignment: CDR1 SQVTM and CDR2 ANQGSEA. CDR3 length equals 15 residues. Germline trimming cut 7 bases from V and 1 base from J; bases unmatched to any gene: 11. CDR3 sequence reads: CSAAGGGLTSYEQYF. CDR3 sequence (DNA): TGCAGCGCGGCGGGGGGGGGGCTGACTTCCTACGAGCAGTACTTC.

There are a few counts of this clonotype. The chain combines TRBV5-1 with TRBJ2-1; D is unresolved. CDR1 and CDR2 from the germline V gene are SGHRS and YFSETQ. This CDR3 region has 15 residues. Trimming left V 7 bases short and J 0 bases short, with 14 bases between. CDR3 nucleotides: TGCGCCAGCGGTCCCTCGCTGAGCTCCTACAATGAGCAGTTCTTC. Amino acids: CASGPSLSSYNEQFF.

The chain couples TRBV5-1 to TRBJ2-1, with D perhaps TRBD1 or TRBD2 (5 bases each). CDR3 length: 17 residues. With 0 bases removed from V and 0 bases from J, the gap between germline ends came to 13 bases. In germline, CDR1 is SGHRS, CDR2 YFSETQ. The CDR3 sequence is CASSLDMGPSSYNEQFF. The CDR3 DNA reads TGCGCCAGCAGCTTGGATATGGGACCCAGCTCCTACAATGAGCAGTTCTTC.

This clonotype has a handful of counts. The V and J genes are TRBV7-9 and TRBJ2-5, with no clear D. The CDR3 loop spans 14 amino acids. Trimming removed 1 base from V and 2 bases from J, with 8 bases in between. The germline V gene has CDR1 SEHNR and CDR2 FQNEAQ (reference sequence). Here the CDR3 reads CASSLGVPQETQYF. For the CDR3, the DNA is TGTGCCAGCAGCTTAGGGGTCCCTCAAGAGACCCAGTACTTC.